Presented here are 23 T cell receptor beta chains from one specimen sequenced in a study of chemoradiotherapy in HPV16-positive cancers. The data were produced by immunoSEQ multiplex PCR, yet TCRdb's version contains in-frame clones alone and is incomplete. Of about 12,000 clones in the sample, 72% were seen once. Sampling was conducted from a patient who underwent chemoradiotherapy. The receptors originated from a human donor with HPV-associated anogenital cancer.

This clone was seen just once. The V call is TRBV27, the J call TRBJ2-1; TRBD1 or TRBD2 may be the D gene (5 bases each). Per germline, CDR1 MNHEY and CDR2 SMNVEV (reference sequence). The V gene lost 5 bases and the J gene lost 7 bases, with 15 bases spanning the gap. This CDR3 region has 14 residues. CDR3 region: CASSPRGTQNEQFF. As DNA, the CDR3 is TGTGCCAGCAGTCCCCGAGGGACCCAGAATGAGCAGTTCTTC.

This clone is large (0.1 to 1%) within its sample. The gene calls are TRBV11-1 and TRBJ2-5, with D uncertain. The CDR3 extends over 14 amino acids. Trimming took off 5 bases at V and 0 bases at J, with 10 bases between the two ends. Germline V gene lookup returns CDR1 SGHAT and CDR2 FQDESV (reference sequence). CDR3 sequence: CASSTDTYQETQYF. The CDR3, as DNA: TGTGCCAGCAGCACCGACACGTACCAAGAGACCCAGTACTTC.

V is TRBV5-1 and J is TRBJ2-3; 7 bases fit TRBD1. This CDR3 contains 16 residues. Germline trimming cut 2 bases from V and 14 bases from J; bases unmatched to any gene: 20. CDR1 SGHRS and CDR2 YFSETQ come from the germline V gene. The CDR3 bases are TGCGCCAGCAGCTTTACCACAGGGGCAAGCCCCCAGAATATGTATTTT. Translating it yields CASSFTTGASPQNMYF.

In its sample, this clone was seen once. The chain links TRBV18 to TRBJ2-7; TRBD1 might be the D (6 bases). CDR1 KGHSH and CDR2 LQKENI come from the germline V gene. V lost 4 bases and J 3 bases, leaving 10 bases between the germline ends. The CDR3 runs 13 residues. The CDR3 is CASSLLRGYEQYF. The DNA of the CDR3 is TGTGCCAGCTCACTACTCAGGGGCTACGAGCAGTACTTC.

V is TRBV4-2 and J is TRBJ2-1; a weak D match, TRBD2 (6 bases). This CDR3 region has 15 residues. The V and J ends lost 2 bases and 8 bases respectively, with 16 bases between them. Germline CDR1 and CDR2: LGHNA and YNFKEQ. The CDR3 sequence: CASSQLDGSLYEQFF. The CDR3 coding sequence is TGTGCCAGCAGCCAACTAGACGGGAGTCTCTATGAGCAGTTCTTC.

In nucleotides, the CDR3 is TGCGCCAGCAGCCAGCAGGGAATGAACACTGAAGCTTTCTTT. Amino acid sequence: CASSQQGMNTEAFF. The V call is TRBV5-1, the J call TRBJ1-1, with TRBD1 as a possible D gene (5 bases). The germline V gene encodes CDR1 SGHRS and CDR2 YFSETQ. This CDR3 contains 14 residues. V was cut by 4 bases and J by 0 bases, with 10 bases left in between. Complete variable domain (other parts from reference TRBV5-1 and TRBJ1-1): KAGVTQTPRYLIKTRGQQVTLSCSPISGHRSVSWYQQTPGQGLQFLFEYFSETQRNKGNFPGRFSGRQFSNSRSEMNVSTLELGDSALYLCASSQQGMNTEAFFGQGTRLTVV.

The rearrangement uses TRBV29-1 and TRBJ1-1; weak D call: TRBD1 (5 bases). The CDR3 extends over 10 amino acids. The germline V gene encodes CDR1 SQVTM and CDR2 ANQGSEA. With 7 bases removed from V and 5 bases from J, the gap between germline ends came to 8 bases. DNA for the CDR3: TGCAGCGCCGGGGGAACTGAAGCTTTCTTT. This codes for CSAGGTEAFF.

The chain is built from TRBV5-1 and TRBJ2-1, with no clear D. Germline V gene data show CDR1 as SGHRS and CDR2 as YFSETQ. Trimming took 0 bases from V and 6 from J, leaving 7 bases between them. CDR3 size: 13 residues. The CDR3 nucleotides are TGCGCCAGCAGCTTGGGGAGCTCCAATGAGCAGTTCTTC. This sequence encodes CASSLGSSNEQFF. Full variable domain (missing parts from reference TRBV5-1 and TRBJ2-1): KAGVTQTPRYLIKTRGQQVTLSCSPISGHRSVSWYQQTPGQGLQFLFEYFSETQRNKGNFPGRFSGRQFSNSRSEMNVSTLELGDSALYLCASSLGSSNEQFFGPGTRLTVL.

The genes are TRBV28 and TRBJ2-3, with D perhaps TRBD2 (5 bases). The CDR3 length is 16 residues. V was pared by 7 bases and J by 3 bases, with 20 bases between. Germline V gives CDR1 MDHEN, CDR2 SYDVKM. The CDR3 DNA sequence: TGTGCCAGCAAACCGACGGGGTCGGGTAGAACAGATACGCAGTATTTT. This gives the protein CASKPTGSGRTDTQYF.

The V call is TRBV2, the J call TRBJ2-5, with TRBD1 identical over 12 bases. J lost 4 bases, V lost 6 bases, and 6 bases had no gene match. Germline V gene sequence: CDR1 SNHLY, CDR2 FYNNEI. The CDR3 has 15 residues. The CDR3 protein is CASRGDRGRGETQYF. In DNA form, the CDR3 reads TGTGCCAGCAGGGGGGACAGGGGGCGAGGAGAGACCCAGTACTTC.

J is TRBJ2-7 and V is TRBV28; 9 nucleotides agree with TRBD1. Looked up from germline, CDR1 is MDHEN and CDR2 is SYDVKM. Losses at the gene ends were 5 bases for V and 3 bases for J; bases not matched to a gene: 8. The CDR3 consists of 15 residues. The CDR3 sequence: CASSHQLTGGYEQYF. As DNA, the CDR3 is TGTGCCAGCAGTCACCAACTGACAGGGGGCTACGAGCAGTACTTC.

CDR3 region: CASSLQPGPSSGANVLTF. CDR3 coding DNA: TGTGCCAGCAGCCTTCAGCCCGGCCCAAGCTCTGGGGCCAACGTCCTGACTTTC. The chain combines TRBV7-3 with TRBJ2-6; D remains ambiguous. Trimming left V 5 bases short and J 0 bases short, with 17 bases between. Germline V CDR1 and CDR2: SGHTA, FQGTGA. The CDR3 is 18 amino acids.

This sequence joins TRBV5-1 and TRBJ2-4; the D is unclear. Germline V CDR1 and CDR2: SGHRS, YFSETQ. Trimming left V 2 bases short and J 0 bases short, with 6 bases between. There are 14 residues in the CDR3. DNA of the CDR3: TGCGCCAGCAGCTTTTCAGGAGCCAAAAACATTCAGTACTTC. This codes for CASSFSGAKNIQYF.

The count of this clone is one. V usage is TRBV28 and J usage is TRBJ2-7; TRBD2 aligns across 10 bases. The CDR3 contains 17 residues. Germline CDR1 and CDR2: MDHEN and SYDVKM. After removal of 0 bases from V and 0 bases from J, the junction contained 5 bases not matched to a gene. The CDR3 region has the DNA TGTGCCAGCAGTTTATGGGAACTAGCGGGACCCTCCTACGAGCAGTACTTC. It yields the protein CASSLWELAGPSYEQYF. The full variable domain, rest sourced from reference TRBV28 and TRBJ2-7, is DVKVTQSSRYLVKRTGEKVFLECVQDMDHENMFWYRQDPGLGLRLIYFSYDVKMKEKGDIPEGYSVSREKKERFSLILESASTNQTSMYLCASSLWELAGPSYEQYFGPGTRLTVT.

In its sample, this clone was seen a few times. This chain joins TRBV9 and TRBJ2-1, with a tentative D call TRBD2 (6 bases). The germline V gene encodes CDR1 SGDLS and CDR2 YYNGEE. With 5 bases removed from V and 5 bases from J, the gap between germline ends came to 11 bases. The CDR3 runs 13 residues. CDR3 in DNA: TGTGCCAGCAGGCCTAGCGCCCACAATGAGCAGTTCTTC. As protein: CASRPSAHNEQFF. Using reference TRBV9 and TRBJ2-1 for the parts outside the CDR3, the full variable domain is DSGVTQTPKHLITATGQRVTLRCSPRSGDLSVYWYQQSLDQGLQFLIQYYNGEERAKGNILERFSAQQFPDLHSELNLSSLELGDSALYFCASRPSAHNEQFFGPGTRLTVL.

The CDR3 DNA reads TGCAGCGTTGTCAACTCGGGGGGTGACACAGATACGCAGTATTTT. This codes for CSVVNSGGDTDTQYF. V usage is TRBV29-1 and J usage is TRBJ2-3; 7 bases match TRBD2. CDR1 and CDR2 (germline): SQVTM, ANQGSEA. J gave up 2 bases and V 4 bases, and 9 bases lay outside the gene matches. The CDR3 spans 15 residues.

This clone occurred once. The chain recombines TRBV13 with TRBJ1-2, with TRBD1 as a possible D gene (6 bases). Germline V gene data show CDR1 as PRHDT and CDR2 as FYEKMQ (reference sequence). This CDR3 is 15 amino acids long. V was cut by 4 bases and J by 6 bases, with 18 bases left in between. The CDR3 DNA reads TGTGCCAGCAGCTCCTCCGCGGGACAATATGATGGCTACACCTTC. Its protein product is CASSSSAGQYDGYTF.

The V gene is TRBV5-1, the J gene TRBJ2-5; D is possibly TRBD2 (7 bases). The CDR3 consists of 15 residues. V was shortened by 4 bases and J by 5 bases, with 18 bases between the two germline ends. Germline V CDR1 and CDR2: SGHRS, YFSETQ. Here the CDR3 DNA reads TGCGCCAGCAGCGCCTCAGGGGCCGGGGGGGAGACCCAGTACTTC. Amino acids: CASSASGAGGETQYF.

V gene TRBV15 combines with J gene TRBJ2-5; TRBD1 matches 10 bases. The CDR3 totals 15 residues. CDR1 is LNHNV, CDR2 YYDKDF, per germline (reference sequence). Trimming removed 0 bases from V and 4 bases from J; junction bases left unmatched: 2. The CDR3 region has the DNA TGTGCCACCAGCAGAGAGACAGGGGGCGTAGAGACCCAGTACTTC. It translates to CATSRETGGVETQYF.

V and J are TRBV6-5 and TRBJ1-1; maybe TRBD1 (6 bases). The CDR3 extends over 14 amino acids. In germline, CDR1 is MNHEY, CDR2 SVGAGI. Trimming took off 0 bases at V and 6 bases at J, with 11 bases between the two ends. The CDR3 spells CASSYSTGAAEAFF. CDR3 nucleotide sequence: TGTGCCAGCAGTTACTCGACAGGAGCAGCTGAAGCTTTCTTT.

The CDR3 sequence is CASSLLGFNGYTF. CDR3 in DNA: TGTGCCAGTAGTCTCCTGGGGTTTAATGGCTACACCTTC. The chain is built from TRBV19 and TRBJ1-2; D remains ambiguous. In germline, CDR1 is LNHDA, CDR2 SQIVND (reference sequence). Trimming stripped 5 bases from V and 6 bases from J, with 13 bases between. CDR3 size: 13 residues.

The chain is built from TRBV18 and TRBJ1-1, with 9 bases matching TRBD1. CDR1 and CDR2 from the germline V gene are KGHSH and LQKENI. The CDR3 sequence is 16 residues long. The trim removed 2 bases at V and 4 bases at J, leaving 8 bases unmatched. For the CDR3, the DNA is TGTGCCAGCTCACCAAAACAGGGGGCAGGGGGCACTGAAGCTTTCTTT. Translated: CASSPKQGAGGTEAFF.

J is TRBJ2-6 and V is TRBV5-4, with 7 bases that match TRBD2. The CDR3 is 14 amino acids. Trimming at V came to 6 bases and at J to 2 bases, leaving 2 bases not matched to a gene. The germline gives CDR1 SGHNT, CDR2 YYREEE (reference sequence). CDR3 residues: CASTAGAGANVLTF. For the CDR3, the DNA is TGTGCCAGCACTGCGGGAGCTGGGGCCAACGTCCTGACTTTC. Full variable domain (rest looked up from reference TRBV5-4 and TRBJ2-6): ETGVTQSPTHLIKTRGQQVTLRCSSQSGHNTVSWYQQALGQGPQFIFQYYREEENGRGNFPPRFSGLQFPNYSSELNVNALELDDSALYLCASTAGAGANVLTFGAGSRLTVL.